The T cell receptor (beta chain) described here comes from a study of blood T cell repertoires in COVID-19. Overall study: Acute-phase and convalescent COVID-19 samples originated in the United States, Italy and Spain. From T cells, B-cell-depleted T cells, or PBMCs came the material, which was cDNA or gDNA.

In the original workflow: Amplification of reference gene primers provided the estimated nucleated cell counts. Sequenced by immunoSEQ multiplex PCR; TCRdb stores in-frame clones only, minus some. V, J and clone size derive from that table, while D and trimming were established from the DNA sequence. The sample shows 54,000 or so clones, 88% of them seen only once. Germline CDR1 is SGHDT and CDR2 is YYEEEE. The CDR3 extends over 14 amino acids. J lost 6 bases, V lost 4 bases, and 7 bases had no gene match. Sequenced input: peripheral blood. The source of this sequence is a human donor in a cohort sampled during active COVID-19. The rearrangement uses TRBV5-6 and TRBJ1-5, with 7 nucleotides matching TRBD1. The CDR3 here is CASSPRGSGQPQHF. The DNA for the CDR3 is TGTGCCAGCAGCCCCAGGGGGTCCGGTCAGCCCCAGCATTTT.